Below, 23 T cell receptor beta chains from the same sample are listed, as sequenced in a study of technical replicates of blood from four donors. The method was immunoSEQ multiplex PCR; TCRdb's version includes in-frame clones alone and lacks a portion of them. The table includes about 85,000 clones, approximately 94% detected once. The sequenced sample consisted of T cells isolated from PBMCs. The receptor source for this set is a human donor in good health.

The chain uses TRBV27 and TRBJ2-7; TRBD1 matches at 11 bases. V was clipped by 2 bases and J by 1 base; unmatched bases: 7. This CDR3 has 17 residues. Looked up from germline, CDR1 is MNHEY and CDR2 is SMNVEV (reference sequence). The DNA of the CDR3 is TGTGCCAGCAGTTTAGGACAGGGGGCGGGGGCGTCCTACGAGCAGTACTTC. It translates to CASSLGQGAGASYEQYF.

V gene TRBV7-2 combines with J gene TRBJ1-1, with 7 bases matching TRBD1. Trimming cost V 5 bases and J 4 bases; bases outside gene matches: 13. In germline, CDR1 is SGHTA, CDR2 FQGNSA. This CDR3 contains 16 residues. CDR3 protein: CASSPVPTGAGTEAFF. The CDR3 DNA reads as TGTGCCAGCAGCCCTGTCCCTACAGGGGCCGGCACTGAAGCTTTCTTT.

This chain joins TRBV2 and TRBJ2-2; 8 bases agree with TRBD2. This CDR3 is 15 amino acids long. Germline lookup yields CDR1 SNHLY and CDR2 FYNNEI. Trimming took 4 bases from V and 7 from J; bases not matched to a gene: 8. The CDR3 nucleotides are TGTGCCAGCAGTGTAAGGGTAGCGGGAAGCGGGGAGCTGTTTTTT. Protein product: CASSVRVAGSGELFF.

The J gene is TRBJ1-2, the V gene TRBV7-6; TRBD1 agrees at 7 bases. Losses at the gene ends were 4 bases for V and 7 bases for J; bases not matched to a gene: 6. The CDR3 extends over 13 amino acids. Germline V gives CDR1 SGHVS, CDR2 FNYEAQ. The CDR3 DNA is TGTGCCAGCAGCTATCCAGGGGGTAGTGGCTACACCTTC. Its translation: CASSYPGGSGYTF.

Concerning this clone: This specimen includes other DNA sequences encoding the same CDR3. The chain has TRBV6-5 and TRBJ1-5, with TRBD1 identical over 8 bases. Germline V gives CDR1 MNHEY, CDR2 SVGAGI. Trimming cost V 0 bases and J 4 bases; bases outside gene matches: 2. The CDR3 totals 15 residues. The CDR3: CASSYSGQGNQPQHF. CDR3 DNA: TGTGCCAGCAGTTACTCAGGACAGGGTAATCAGCCCCAGCATTTT.

V and J are TRBV4-1 and TRBJ2-3, with D tentatively TRBD1 (6 bases). The CDR3 runs to 15 residues. Germline assignment: CDR1 MGHRA and CDR2 YSYEKL. V dropped 4 bases and J dropped 4 bases, with 15 bases sitting between them. CDR3 sequence: CASSPLLQGADTQYF. The CDR3 DNA follows: TGCGCCAGCAGCCCACTTCTACAGGGTGCAGATACGCAGTATTTT.

This clone showed up just a few times. The chain recombines TRBV7-3 with TRBJ1-2; D may be TRBD1 (6 bases). V lost 0 bases, J lost 2 bases, and 16 bases lay in between. The CDR3 consists of 17 residues. Germline lookup yields CDR1 SGHTA and CDR2 FQGTGA. The chain's CDR3 is CASSLTREKGENYGYTF. The CDR3 nucleotides are TGTGCCAGCAGCTTAACCCGGGAAAAGGGGGAGAACTATGGCTACACCTTC.

This rearrangement joins TRBV29-1 to TRBJ1-4; 11 bases match TRBD1. V shed 3 bases and J 6 bases; nucleotides not matched to a gene: 9. CDR1 SQVTM and CDR2 ANQGSEA come from the germline V gene. This CDR3 has 16 amino acids. CDR3 nucleotide sequence: TGCAGCGTTGAGAGTTTGGGACAGGGGGAGGATGAAAAACTGTTTTTT. This codes for CSVESLGQGEDEKLFF.

This clone was observed a few times. The chain combines TRBV27 with TRBJ2-1, with 9 positions matching TRBD2. Per germline, CDR1 MNHEY and CDR2 SMNVEV (reference sequence). The trim removed 2 bases at V and 8 bases at J, leaving 10 bases unmatched. CDR3 size: 16 residues. The CDR3 DNA follows: TGTGCCAGCAGTTTACTAGGGGGCGGGAGGGCCCATGAGCAGTTCTTC. It is translated as CASSLLGGGRAHEQFF.

The chain joins TRBV9 to TRBJ2-7, with D tentatively TRBD2 (6 bases). V was clipped by 0 bases and J by 3 bases, with 13 bases between them. CDR3 length equals 15 residues. CDR1 is SGDLS and CDR2 is YYNGEE in the germline V gene. The CDR3 bases are TGTGCCAGCAGCGTAGGTTCGGGAGAGGTCTACGAGCAGTACTTC. Encoded protein: CASSVGSGEVYEQYF.

The chain carries TRBV7-9 and TRBJ1-2; D not resolved. The length of the CDR3 is 13 residues. The V and J ends lost 5 bases and 6 bases respectively, with 13 bases between them. Looked up from germline, CDR1 is SEHNR and CDR2 is FQNEAQ (reference sequence). CDR3 protein: CASSPRNQNGYTF. DNA of the CDR3: TGTGCCAGCAGCCCTAGGAATCAAAATGGCTACACCTTC. The entire variable domain, with the rest obtained from reference TRBV7-9 and TRBJ1-2, is as follows: DTGVSQNPRHKITKRGQNVTFRCDPISEHNRLYWYRQTLGQGPEFLTYFQNEAQLEKSRLLSDRFSAERPKGSFSTLEIQRTEQGDSAMYLCASSPRNQNGYTFGSGTRLTVV.

The chain has TRBV5-4 and TRBJ1-2, with 8 positions matching TRBD1. Unmatched junction bases numbered 16, after V lost 4 bases and J lost 8 bases. The germline CDR1 and CDR2 sequences are SGHNT and YYREEE (reference sequence). The CDR3 is made up of 16 amino acids. CDR3 sequence (DNA): TGTGCCAGCAGCGGGACCCGACAGGGGATTAGCGGCGGCTACACCTTC. Translation: CASSGTRQGISGGYTF. The full variable domain, completed using reference TRBV5-4 and TRBJ1-2, is ETGVTQSPTHLIKTRGQQVTLRCSSQSGHNTVSWYQQALGQGPQFIFQYYREEENGRGNFPPRFSGLQFPNYSSELNVNALELDDSALYLCASSGTRQGISGGYTFGSGTRLTVV.

The genes are TRBV27 and TRBJ1-2; D is unresolved. The CDR3 loop spans 14 amino acids. Germline CDR1 MNHEY, CDR2 SMNVEV (reference sequence). V shed 7 bases and J shed 6 bases, with 18 bases lying between them. The DNA for the CDR3 is TGTGCCAGCACCCGGGAAGGGAACCTCCATGGCTACACCTTC. It is translated as CASTREGNLHGYTF.

The chain carries TRBV10-1 and TRBJ2-3, with TRBD2 matching over 13 bases. Germline-derived CDR1 and CDR2 are WNHNN and SYGVQD (reference sequence). The CDR3 spans 16 residues. V gave up 3 bases and J gave up 5 bases; unmatched junction bases: 5. The CDR3 DNA reads TGCGCCAGCAGTGATACTAGCGGGGGGGCCCTAGATACGCAGTATTTT. Its translation: CASSDTSGGALDTQYF.

This clone was seen just once. The gene calls are TRBV2 and TRBJ2-3; D is uncertain. V shed 6 bases and J shed 4 bases, with 14 bases lying between them. The CDR3 is 14 amino acids. Germline V gives CDR1 SNHLY, CDR2 FYNNEI. CDR3 coding DNA: TGTGCCAGCAGCTTAAGCGAAGATTCAGATACGCAGTATTTT. Encoded protein: CASSLSEDSDTQYF.

The J gene is TRBJ2-3, the V gene TRBV27; maybe TRBD2 (5 bases). Germline V gene sequence: CDR1 MNHEY, CDR2 SMNVEV (reference sequence). The CDR3 covers 16 residues. Trimming removed 6 bases from V and 4 bases from J, with 20 bases in between. The CDR3 nucleotides read TGTGCCAGCAGGTCATTTCTCAGGAGTAGCGCAGATACGCAGTATTTT. Translation: CASRSFLRSSADTQYF.

This clone has just one count. The rearrangement joins TRBV18 to TRBJ1-2, with TRBD1 matching over 8 bases. Unmatched junction bases numbered 6, after V lost 5 bases and J lost 4 bases. The CDR3 has 14 amino acids. The germline CDR1 and CDR2 sequences are KGHSH and LQKENI. CDR3 residues: CASSSDRGFYGYTF. The DNA for the CDR3 is TGTGCCAGCTCATCAGACAGGGGTTTCTATGGCTACACCTTC.

This chain joins TRBV29-1 and TRBJ2-5; maybe TRBD2 (6 bases). Trimming took off 5 bases at V and 7 bases at J, with 17 bases between the two ends. CDR1 and CDR2 (germline): SQVTM, ANQGSEA. This CDR3 is 13 amino acids long. Here the CDR3 DNA reads TGCAGCGTTTTGGAGGGAGGCTTTGGGACCCAGTACTTC. Its protein product is CSVLEGGFGTQYF.

The chain couples TRBV27 to TRBJ1-2; 7 bases align to TRBD1. The V segment lost 2 bases and the J segment 4 bases; nucleotides outside the gene matches: 7. Germline V gives CDR1 MNHEY, CDR2 SMNVEV (reference sequence). The CDR3 has 15 residues. CDR3 amino acids: CASSLKPGTAYGYTF. As DNA, the CDR3 is TGTGCCAGCAGTTTAAAACCTGGGACAGCCTATGGCTACACCTTC.

The V and J genes are TRBV11-3 and TRBJ2-1; 7 positions match TRBD1. Germline CDR1 and CDR2: SGHNT and YENEEA. J gave up 5 bases and V 4 bases, and 8 bases lay outside the gene matches. The CDR3 consists of 15 residues. CDR3 in amino acids: CASSSGTVEDNEQFF. As DNA, the CDR3 is TGTGCCAGCAGCTCCGGGACAGTCGAGGACAATGAGCAGTTCTTC.

This chain uses TRBV5-4 with TRBJ2-7; 11 bases agree with TRBD1. V lost 4 bases to trimming and J lost 4 bases; unmatched junction nucleotides: 7. This CDR3 region has 15 residues. Germline CDR1 reads SGHNT; CDR2 reads YYREEE (reference sequence). CDR3 nucleotide sequence: TGTGCCAGCAGCAGAGGGACAGGGGGAGAATACGAGCAGTACTTC. Translating it yields CASSRGTGGEYEQYF.

The V gene is TRBV27, the J gene TRBJ2-3; 9 bases agree with TRBD2. CDR1 MNHEY and CDR2 SMNVEV come from the germline V gene (reference sequence). The V and J ends lost 6 bases and 0 bases, in that order; junction bases with no gene match: 10. The CDR3 consists of 17 residues. CDR3 in DNA: TGTGCCAGCAGCCCATTTAGCGGGAGAACTAGCACAGATACGCAGTATTTT. It is translated as CASSPFSGRTSTDTQYF.

The chain is built from TRBV2 and TRBJ2-6; D possibly corresponds to TRBD1 (6 bases). Germline CDR1 SNHLY, CDR2 FYNNEI. The CDR3 length is 18 residues. Trimming stripped 7 bases from V and 2 bases from J, with 21 bases between. CDR3: CASTRLTRGGAGANVLTF. In nucleotides, the CDR3 is TGTGCCAGCACCAGACTCACAAGAGGGGGTGCTGGGGCCAACGTCCTGACTTTC.